The present T cell receptor (beta chain) was sequenced within a study of blood T cell repertoires in COVID-19 (dated by TCRdb to about 2020). In the study overall: The collaborator samples originated in the United States, Italy and Spain and spanned the acute and convalescent phases of COVID-19. The prospective study material was composed of cDNA or gDNA derived from T cells, B-cell-depleted T cells, or PBMCs. Deeply sampled blood TCRbeta repertoires from subjects exposed to, actively infected with, or recovered from COVID-19 were included in the dataset. The repertoires were made available in a free public database intended to serve as a resource for research on the immune response to SARS-CoV-2. The samples were drawn from two sources: the first 160 participants of the ongoing ImmuneRACE study, and 1,254 subjects contributed by 6 global collaborators. The sample metadata nearly always contained a de-identified subject ID, COVID-19 status, age in years and sex. Where available, HLA class I and class II types were taken from metadata supplied by the sample provider and were not determined by assay-based typing.

The paper's findings and limits, for the study overall: Clinical and demographic metadata were provided uncurated, with the amount varying by source and participant.

TCRbeta CDR3 regions were amplified from genomic DNA by means of the immunoSEQ Assay, a bias-controlled multiplex PCR. Processing in the source paper ran as follows. Nucleated cell counts per sample were estimated from amplification of reference gene primers within the assay. Sequence reads were collapsed and filtered to measure the absolute abundance of every unique TCRbeta CDR3 rearrangement. For each sample, productive Simpson clonality was calculated as the square root of Simpson's diversity index over productive rearrangements. Sourced from immuneACCESS, this table was stored by TCRdb with only in-frame sequences that have V and J called. A share of the clones is absent; for the studies checked, an unresolved V gene accounts for under half, and the remainder has no known explanation. V and J calls and clone size are given by that table; D and trimming were obtained from the DNA. In this sample the table shows roughly 300,000 clones, roughly nine tenths of which occur a single time. Of the sample, approximately 12% is held by the ten largest clones.

One collaborating source in Seattle enrolled patients while the patients were actively infected and followed the patients over time throughout the course of disease. Collaborating institutions collected whole blood in K2EDTA tubes following their own protocols. For TCRbeta analysis, collaborator samples were shipped as frozen whole blood, as isolated PBMCs, or as DNA extracted from either sample type. Of note for this clone: This clone's antigen is unknown. No much larger clonotype is one base removed from it; base qualities were not supplied.

This TCR was recovered from a woman in her 30s with COVID-19, enrolled during active disease. The sequenced sample consisted of peripheral blood.

The CDR3 protein: CASTLDKGAYGYTF. The sequenced DNA: TGTGCCAGTACTCTAGACAAGGGGGCCTATGGCTACACCTTC. Rearrangement joined TRBV19 to TRBJ1-2, and TRBD1 matches 7 of the central bases. The CDR3 runs 14 residues from the cysteine to the phenylalanine. Only the CDR3 part of the read is kept: 42 bases, read in frame from the first base. Germline trimming: 7 bases from V, 4 bases from J; junction bases outside gene matches: 9. Per the germline V gene (reference sequence), LNHDA is the CDR1 and SQIVND is the CDR2.